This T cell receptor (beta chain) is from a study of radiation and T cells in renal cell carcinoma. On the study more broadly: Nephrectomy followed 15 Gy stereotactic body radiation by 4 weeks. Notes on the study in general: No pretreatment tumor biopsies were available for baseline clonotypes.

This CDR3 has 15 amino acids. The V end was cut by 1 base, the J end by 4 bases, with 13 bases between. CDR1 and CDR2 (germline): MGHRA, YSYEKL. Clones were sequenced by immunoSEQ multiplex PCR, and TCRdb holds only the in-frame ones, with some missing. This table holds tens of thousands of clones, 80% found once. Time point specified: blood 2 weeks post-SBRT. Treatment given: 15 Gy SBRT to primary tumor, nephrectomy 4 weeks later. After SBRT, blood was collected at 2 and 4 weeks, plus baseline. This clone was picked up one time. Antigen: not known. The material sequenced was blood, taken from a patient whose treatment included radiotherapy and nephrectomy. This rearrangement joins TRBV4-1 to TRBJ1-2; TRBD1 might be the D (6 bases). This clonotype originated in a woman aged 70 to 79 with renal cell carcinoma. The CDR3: CASSQVGGASYGYTF. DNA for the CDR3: TGCGCCAGCAGCCAAGTAGGGGGGGCGAGCTATGGCTACACCTTC.